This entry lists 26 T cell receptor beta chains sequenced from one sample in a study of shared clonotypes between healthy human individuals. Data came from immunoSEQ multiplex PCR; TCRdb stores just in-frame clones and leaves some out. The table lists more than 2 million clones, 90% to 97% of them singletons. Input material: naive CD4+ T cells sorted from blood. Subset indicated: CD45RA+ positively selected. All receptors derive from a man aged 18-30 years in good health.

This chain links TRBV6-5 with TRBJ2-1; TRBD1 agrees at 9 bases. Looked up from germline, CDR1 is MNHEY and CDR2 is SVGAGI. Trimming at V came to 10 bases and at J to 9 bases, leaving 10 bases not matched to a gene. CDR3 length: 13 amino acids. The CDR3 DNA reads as TGTGCCACTCGACTGGGACAGGGTGGTGAGCAGTTCTTC. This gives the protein CATRLGQGGEQFF.

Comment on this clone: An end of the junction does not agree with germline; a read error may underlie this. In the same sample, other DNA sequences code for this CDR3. The CDR3 reads CASSLDRVGSPLHF. The CDR3 coding sequence is TGTGCCAGCAGCCTAGACAGGGTGGGGTCACCCCTCCACTTT. The chain is built from TRBV11-2 and TRBJ1-6, with TRBD1 matching over 7 bases. In germline, CDR1 is SGHAT, CDR2 FQNNGV. CDR3 length: 14 residues.

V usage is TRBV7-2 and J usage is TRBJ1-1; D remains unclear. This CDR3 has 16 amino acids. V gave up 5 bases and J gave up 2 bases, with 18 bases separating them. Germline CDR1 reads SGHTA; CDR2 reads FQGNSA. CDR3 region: CASSPWAGPGNTEAFF. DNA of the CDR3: TGTGCCAGCAGCCCTTGGGCCGGCCCGGGAAACACTGAAGCTTTCTTT.

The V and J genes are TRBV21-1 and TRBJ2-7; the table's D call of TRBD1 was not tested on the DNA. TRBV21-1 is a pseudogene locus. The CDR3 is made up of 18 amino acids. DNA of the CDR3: TGTGCCAGCAGCAAAAAGGGGAAGCGGACAAAGGGGGAATACGAGCAGTACTTC. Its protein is CASSKKGKRTKGEYEQYF.

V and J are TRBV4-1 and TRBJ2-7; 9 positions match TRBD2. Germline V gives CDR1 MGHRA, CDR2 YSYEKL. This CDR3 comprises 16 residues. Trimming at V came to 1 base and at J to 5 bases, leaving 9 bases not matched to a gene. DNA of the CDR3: TGCGCCAGCAGCCAAGGTGGTAGCGGGAGTACCCACGAGCAGTACTTC. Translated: CASSQGGSGSTHEQYF.

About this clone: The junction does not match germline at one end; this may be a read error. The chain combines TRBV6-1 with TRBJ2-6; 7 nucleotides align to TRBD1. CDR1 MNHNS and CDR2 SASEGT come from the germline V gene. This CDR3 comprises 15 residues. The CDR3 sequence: CASRDRISAANVLTF. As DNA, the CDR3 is TGTGCCAGCAGGGACAGGATCTCTGCGGCCAACGTCCTGACTTTC.

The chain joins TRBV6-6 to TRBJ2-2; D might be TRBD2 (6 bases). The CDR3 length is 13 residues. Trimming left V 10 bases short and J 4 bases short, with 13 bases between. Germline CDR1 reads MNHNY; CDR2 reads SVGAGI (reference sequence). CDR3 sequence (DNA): TGTGCCACCGGACTATCGGGCACCGGGGAGCTGTTTTTT. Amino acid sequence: CATGLSGTGELFF.

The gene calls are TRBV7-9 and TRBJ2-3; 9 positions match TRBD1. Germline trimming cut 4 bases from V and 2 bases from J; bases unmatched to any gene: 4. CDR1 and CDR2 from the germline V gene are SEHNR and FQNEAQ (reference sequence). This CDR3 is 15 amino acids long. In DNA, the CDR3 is TGTGCCAGCAGCTCAGGGACAGGGTTCACAGATACGCAGTATTTT. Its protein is CASSSGTGFTDTQYF.

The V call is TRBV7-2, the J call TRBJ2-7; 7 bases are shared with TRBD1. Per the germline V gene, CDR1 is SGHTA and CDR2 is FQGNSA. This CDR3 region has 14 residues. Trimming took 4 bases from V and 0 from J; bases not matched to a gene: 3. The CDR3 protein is CASSSTGSSYEQYF. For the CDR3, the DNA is TGTGCCAGCAGCTCGACAGGGAGCTCCTACGAGCAGTACTTC.

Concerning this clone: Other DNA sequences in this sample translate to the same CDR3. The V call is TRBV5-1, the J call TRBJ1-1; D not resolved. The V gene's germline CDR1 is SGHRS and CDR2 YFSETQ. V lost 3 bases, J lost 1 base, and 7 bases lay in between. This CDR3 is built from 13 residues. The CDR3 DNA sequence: TGCGCCAGCAGCTCGGCTGGGAACACTGAAGCTTTCTTT. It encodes CASSSAGNTEAFF.

The CDR3 loop is CASSLEWGNREQFF. The CDR3 region has the DNA TGTGCCAGCAGCCTTGAATGGGGGAACAGGGAGCAGTTCTTC. The genes are TRBV6-5 and TRBJ2-1; D is possibly TRBD1 or TRBD2 (5 bases each). The CDR3 contains 14 residues. Germline V gives CDR1 MNHEY, CDR2 SVGAGI. Trimming took off 6 bases at V and 10 bases at J, with 19 bases between the two ends.

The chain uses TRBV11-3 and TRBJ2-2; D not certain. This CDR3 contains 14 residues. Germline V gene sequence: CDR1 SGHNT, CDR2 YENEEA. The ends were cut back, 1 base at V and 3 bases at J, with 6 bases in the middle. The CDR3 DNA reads TGTGCCAGCAGCTTAGTGTCGGACACCGGGGAGCTGTTTTTT. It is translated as CASSLVSDTGELFF.

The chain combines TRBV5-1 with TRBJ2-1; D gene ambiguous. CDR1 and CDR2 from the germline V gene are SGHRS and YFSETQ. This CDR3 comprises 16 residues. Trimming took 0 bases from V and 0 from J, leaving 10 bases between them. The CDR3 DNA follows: TGCGCCAGCAGCTTGGTGGCAGGCCTCTCCTACAATGAGCAGTTCTTC. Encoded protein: CASSLVAGLSYNEQFF.

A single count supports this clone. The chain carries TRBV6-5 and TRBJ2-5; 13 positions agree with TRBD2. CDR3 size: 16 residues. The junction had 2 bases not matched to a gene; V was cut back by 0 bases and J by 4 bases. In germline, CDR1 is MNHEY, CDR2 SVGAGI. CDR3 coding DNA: TGTGCCAGCAGTTACTCAAGACTAGCGGGAGGAGAGACCCAGTACTTC. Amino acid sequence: CASSYSRLAGGETQYF.

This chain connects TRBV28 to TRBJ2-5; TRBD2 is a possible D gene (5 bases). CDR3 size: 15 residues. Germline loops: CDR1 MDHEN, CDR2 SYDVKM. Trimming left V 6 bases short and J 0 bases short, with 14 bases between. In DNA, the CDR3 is TGTGCCAGCAGCCCCCTCGGGGAGTACCAAGAGACCCAGTACTTC. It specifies CASSPLGEYQETQYF.

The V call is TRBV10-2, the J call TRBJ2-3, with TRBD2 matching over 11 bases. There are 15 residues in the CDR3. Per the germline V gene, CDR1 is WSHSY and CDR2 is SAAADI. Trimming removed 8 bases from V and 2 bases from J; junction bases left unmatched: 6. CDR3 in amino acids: CASGGTSGNTDTQYF. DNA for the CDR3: TGCGCCAGCGGAGGGACTAGCGGAAACACAGATACGCAGTATTTT.

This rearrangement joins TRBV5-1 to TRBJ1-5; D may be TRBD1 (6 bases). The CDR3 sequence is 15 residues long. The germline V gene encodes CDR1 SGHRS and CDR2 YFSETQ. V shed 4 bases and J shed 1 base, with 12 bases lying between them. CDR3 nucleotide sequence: TGCGCCAGCAGCCAGGGGATCCAAAGCAATCAGCCCCAGCATTTT. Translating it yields CASSQGIQSNQPQHF. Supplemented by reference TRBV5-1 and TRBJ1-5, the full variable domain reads KAGVTQTPRYLIKTRGQQVTLSCSPISGHRSVSWYQQTPGQGLQFLFEYFSETQRNKGNFPGRFSGRQFSNSRSEMNVSTLELGDSALYLCASSQGIQSNQPQHFGDGTRLSIL.

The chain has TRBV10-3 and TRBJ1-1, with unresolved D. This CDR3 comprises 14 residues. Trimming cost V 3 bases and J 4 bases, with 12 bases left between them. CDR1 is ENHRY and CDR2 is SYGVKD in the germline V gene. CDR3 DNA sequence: TGTGCCATCAGTGAAATGACCTGGGGCACTGAAGCTTTCTTT. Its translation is CAISEMTWGTEAFF.

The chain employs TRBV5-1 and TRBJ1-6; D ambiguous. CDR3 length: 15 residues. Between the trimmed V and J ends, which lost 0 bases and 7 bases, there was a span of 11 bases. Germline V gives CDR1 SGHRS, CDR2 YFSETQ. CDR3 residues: CASSLAPGENSPLHF. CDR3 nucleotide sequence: TGCGCCAGCAGCTTGGCCCCGGGCGAGAATTCACCCCTCCACTTT.

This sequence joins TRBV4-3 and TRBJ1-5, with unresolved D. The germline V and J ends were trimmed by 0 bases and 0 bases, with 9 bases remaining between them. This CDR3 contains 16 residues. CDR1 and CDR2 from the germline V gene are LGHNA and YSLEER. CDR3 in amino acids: CASSQDALNSNQPQHF. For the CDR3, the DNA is TGCGCCAGCAGCCAAGATGCCCTGAATAGCAATCAGCCCCAGCATTTT.

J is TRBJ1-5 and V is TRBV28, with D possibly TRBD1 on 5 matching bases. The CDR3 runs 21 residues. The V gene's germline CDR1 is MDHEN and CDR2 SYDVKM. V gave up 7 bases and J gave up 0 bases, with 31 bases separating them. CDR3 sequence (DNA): TGTGCCAGCATTCCCCGATCCTCCCTCCGGGACGGGGAGTATAGCAATCAGCCCCAGCATTTT. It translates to CASIPRSSLRDGEYSNQPQHF.

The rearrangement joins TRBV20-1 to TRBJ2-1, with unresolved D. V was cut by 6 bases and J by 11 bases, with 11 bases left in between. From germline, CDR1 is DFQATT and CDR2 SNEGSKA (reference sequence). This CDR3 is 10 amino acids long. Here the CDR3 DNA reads TGCAGTGCACCGTTTGGCCAGCAGTTCTTC. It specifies CSAPFGQQFF.

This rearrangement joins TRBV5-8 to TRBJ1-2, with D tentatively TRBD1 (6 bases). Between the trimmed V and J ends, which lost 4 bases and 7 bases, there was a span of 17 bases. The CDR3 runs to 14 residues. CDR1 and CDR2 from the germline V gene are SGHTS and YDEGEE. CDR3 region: CASSRQGILSGYTF. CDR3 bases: TGTGCCAGCAGCCGGCAGGGGATCTTGTCTGGCTACACCTTC.

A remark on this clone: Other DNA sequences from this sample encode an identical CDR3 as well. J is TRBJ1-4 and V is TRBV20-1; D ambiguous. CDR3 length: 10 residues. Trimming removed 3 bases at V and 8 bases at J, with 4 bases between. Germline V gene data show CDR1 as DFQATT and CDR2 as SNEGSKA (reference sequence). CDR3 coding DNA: TGCAGTGCTAGTGGGGAAAAACTGTTTTTT. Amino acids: CSASGEKLFF.

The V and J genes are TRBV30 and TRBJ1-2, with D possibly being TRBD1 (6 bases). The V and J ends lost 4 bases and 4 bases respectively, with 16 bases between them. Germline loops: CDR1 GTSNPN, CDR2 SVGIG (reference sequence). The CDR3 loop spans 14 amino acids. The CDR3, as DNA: TGTGCCTGGACCCCGGACAGTGCTCGCTATGGCTACACCTTC. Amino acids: CAWTPDSARYGYTF.

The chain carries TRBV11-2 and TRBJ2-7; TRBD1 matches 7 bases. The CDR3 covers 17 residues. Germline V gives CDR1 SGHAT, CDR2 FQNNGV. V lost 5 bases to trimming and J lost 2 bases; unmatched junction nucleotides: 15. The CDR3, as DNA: TGTGCCAGCAGCCCCGTTGGGGACCGACAGGGCCCCTACGAGCAGTACTTC. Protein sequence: CASSPVGDRQGPYEQYF.